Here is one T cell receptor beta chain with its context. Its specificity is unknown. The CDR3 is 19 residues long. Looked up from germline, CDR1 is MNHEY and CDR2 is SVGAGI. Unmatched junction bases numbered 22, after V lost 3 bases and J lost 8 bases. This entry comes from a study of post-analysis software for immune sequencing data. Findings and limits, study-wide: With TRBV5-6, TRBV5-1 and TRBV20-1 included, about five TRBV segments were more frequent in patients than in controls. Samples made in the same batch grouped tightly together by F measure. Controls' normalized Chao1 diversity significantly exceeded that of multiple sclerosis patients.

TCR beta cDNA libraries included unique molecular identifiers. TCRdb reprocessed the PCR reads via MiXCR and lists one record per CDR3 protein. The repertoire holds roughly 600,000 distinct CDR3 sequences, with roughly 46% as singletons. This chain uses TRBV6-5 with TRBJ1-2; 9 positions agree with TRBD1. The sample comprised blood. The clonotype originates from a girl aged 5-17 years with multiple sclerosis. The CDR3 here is CASSYSALQGAAGRKGYTF. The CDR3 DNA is TGTGCCAGCAGTTATTCCGCATTACAGGGGGCGGCCGGCAGGAAGGGCTACACCTTC.